The TCR beta chain described here comes from a study of T cells in Graves' hyperthyroidism and ophthalmopathy. On the study more broadly: Blood from the periphery was taken at initial diagnosis, before any treatment.

Amplification of TCR beta CDR3 regions used RNA as the template. In the first-round RT-PCR of the TCR CDR3, the HTBI primer set was used. MiXCR, applied by TCRdb to the multiplex PCR reads, yields one record per CDR3 protein. The sample yields 730,000 or so distinct CDR3 sequences, about 19% seen once. Criteria for exclusion of patients were uncontrolled infection, other autoimmune disease, pregnancy or lactation. CDR3 length: 19 amino acids. The V and J ends lost 5 bases and 3 bases respectively, with 27 bases between them. The V gene's germline CDR1 is SEHNR and CDR2 FQNEAQ (reference sequence). This clonotype was sampled from a woman in her 50s with Graves' hyperthyroidism that later progressed to Graves' ophthalmopathy. J is TRBJ2-3 and V is TRBV7-9; D is perhaps TRBD1 (7 bases). Sequences were obtained from blood. CDR3 nucleotide sequence: TGTGCCAGCAGCCGTCTCGGGGGACAGAAATCAATACGGACAGATACGCAGTATTTT. Translation gives CASSRLGGQKSIRTDTQYF.